This T cell receptor beta chain came from a study of T cells in tumors after PD-1 blockade. Germline CDR1 is SGHNT and CDR2 is YENEEA. The CDR3 runs to 15 residues. Trimming cost V 1 base and J 6 bases; bases outside gene matches: 3. Assay used: immunoSEQ multiplex PCR; TCRdb lists only in-frame clones, some missing. This repertoire shows roughly 60,000 clones, around 77% found once; its top ten account for 13%. Genomic DNA template from tumor biopsies or peripheral blood, 616 ng to 6,004 ng input. Sequenced material: PBMCs, taken before anti-PD-1 treatment. The TCR originated in a human donor with basal cell carcinoma. The chain employs TRBV11-3 and TRBJ1-6; 7 nucleotides agree with TRBD1. The CDR3 DNA follows: TGTGCCAGCAGCTTAGCGGGACAGACTAATTCACCCCTCCACTTT. Amino acids: CASSLAGQTNSPLHF.